This T cell receptor beta chain derives from a study of OX40 agonist ivuxolimab in advanced cancers. At the level of the study: Intravenous ivuxolimab at 0.01 to 10 mg/kg was given to patients every 2 weeks. Three patients responded partially, comprising one with hepatocellular carcinoma and two with cutaneous melanoma. The study, taken as a whole, reports: The CD4+ and CD8+ T cells in the blood had expanded clonally by week 6 at 0.1 to 3.0 mg/kg. Certain nonresponders likewise exhibited a low normalized T-cell clonal expansion.

This CDR3 contains 16 residues. Per germline, CDR1 MDHEN and CDR2 SYDVKM. With 4 bases removed from V and 0 bases from J, the gap between germline ends came to 14 bases. Regarding this clone: The antigen is not known.

Here immunoSEQ multiplex PCR was the method, and the copy in TCRdb shows in-frame clones only, minus some. This table holds 21,000 or so clones, around 84% found once. The V gene is TRBV28, the J gene TRBJ2-3; D tentatively fits TRBD1 or TRBD2 (5 bases each). This TCR came from an adult with an advanced solid tumor such as melanoma, head and neck, liver or kidney cancer. The specimen comprised CD4+ or CD8+ T cells sorted from blood, sampled in a trial of the OX40 agonist ivuxolimab. CDR3 residues: CASSSTGTESTDTQYF. The CDR3 DNA is TGTGCCAGCAGTTCCACCGGGACGGAGAGCACAGATACGCAGTATTTT.